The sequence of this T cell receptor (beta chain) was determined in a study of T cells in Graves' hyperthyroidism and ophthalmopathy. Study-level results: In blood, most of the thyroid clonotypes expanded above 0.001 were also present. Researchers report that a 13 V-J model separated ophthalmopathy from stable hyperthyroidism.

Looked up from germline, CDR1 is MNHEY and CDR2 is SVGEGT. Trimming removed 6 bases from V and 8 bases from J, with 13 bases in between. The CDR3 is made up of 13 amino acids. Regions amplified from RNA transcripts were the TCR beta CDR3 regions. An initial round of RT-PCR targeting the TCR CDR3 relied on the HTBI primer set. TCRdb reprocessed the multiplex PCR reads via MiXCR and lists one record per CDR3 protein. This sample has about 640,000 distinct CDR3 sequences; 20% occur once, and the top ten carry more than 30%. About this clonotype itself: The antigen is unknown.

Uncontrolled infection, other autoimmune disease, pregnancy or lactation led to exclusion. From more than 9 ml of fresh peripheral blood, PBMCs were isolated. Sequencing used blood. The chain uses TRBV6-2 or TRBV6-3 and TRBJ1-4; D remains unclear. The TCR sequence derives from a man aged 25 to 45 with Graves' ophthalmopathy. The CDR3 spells CASSLAVAEKLFF. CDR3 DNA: TGTGCCAGCAGCTTGGCCGTGGCAGAAAAACTGTTTTTT.